This is a list of T cell receptor beta chains from one sample in a study of vaccination effects on CD4 cells after COVID-19. No antigens are known for them. TCRdb's copy holds only in-frame clones and misses some; the assay was immunoSEQ multiplex PCR. The top ten clones hold 8.5% to 10% of a sample with around 47,000 clones, approximately 72% of them seen once. Sequencing used CD4+ T cells from PBMCs cultured without peptide, obtained after COVID-19 vaccination. These TCRs come from a human donor who received a COVID-19 vaccine. Both conserved end residues are part of each CDR3. The D gene is left open where the match is weak. Not all rows give a size; the values are once, few, many and, for expanded clones, a class.

v_call	d_call	j_call	clone_size	cdr3_aa	cdr3_nt
TRBV2	NA	TRBJ2-7	NA	CASRDAGYYEQYF	TGTGCCAGCAGGGACGCGGGGTACTACGAGCAGTACTTC
TRBV19	NA	TRBJ1-1	NA	CASSPQKRRLDNTEAFF	TGTGCCAGTAGTCCACAGAAAAGAAGACTAGATAACACTGAAGCTTTCTTT
TRBV7-9	NA	TRBJ2-3	NA	CASSLVGDTQYF	TGTGCCAGCAGCTTAGTTGGGGATACGCAGTATTTT
TRBV18	NA	TRBJ2-5	few	CASIRAREETQYF	TGTGCCAGCATTCGGGCGAGAGAAGAGACCCAGTACTTC
TRBV9	NA	TRBJ2-3	few	CASSERPDSSTDTQYF	TGTGCCAGCAGCGAAAGACCAGACTCTAGCACAGATACGCAGTATTTT
TRBV4-1	TRBD1	TRBJ1-2	NA	CASSQEDRHGYTF	TGCGCCAGCAGCCAAGAGGACAGGCATGGCTACACCTTC
TRBV5-1	TRBD2	TRBJ2-7	NA	CASSTAAGYDEQYF	TGCGCCAGCAGTACCGCAGCGGGATATGACGAGCAGTACTTC
TRBV5-1	NA	TRBJ2-7	NA	CASRPGFSYEQYF	TGCGCCAGCAGGCCAGGATTTTCCTACGAGCAGTACTTC
TRBV5-8	NA	TRBJ1-2	NA	CASSLIVDLGYTF	TGTGCCAGCAGCTTGATTGTAGACCTGGGCTACACCTTC
TRBV2	NA	TRBJ2-3	few	CASSDRGSGADTQYF	TGTGCCAGCAGTGATAGGGGATCGGGTGCAGATACGCAGTATTTT
TRBV7-9	NA	TRBJ2-7	few	CASSSAYEQYF	TGTGCCAGCAGCTCAGCCTACGAGCAGTACTTC
TRBV5-1	NA	TRBJ2-7	NA	CASSATITAPGEQYF	TGCGCCAGCAGCGCTACGATCACAGCCCCTGGCGAGCAGTACTTC
TRBV5-6	TRBD1	TRBJ1-1	NA	CASSSRGLVNTEAFF	TGTGCCAGCAGCTCCAGGGGGCTTGTGAACACTGAAGCTTTCTTT
TRBV4-1	NA	TRBJ1-4	NA	CASSQDVGRGNEKLFF	TGCGCCAGCAGCCAAGACGTGGGCAGGGGTAATGAAAAACTGTTTTTT
TRBV5-6	NA	TRBJ1-6	NA	CASSLLGNSPLHF	TGTGCCAGCAGCTTGTTGGGGAATTCACCCCTCCACTTT
TRBV25-1	TRBD1	TRBJ1-2	few	CASSEPGQATNYGYTF	TGTGCCAGCAGTGAACCGGGACAGGCGACTAACTATGGCTACACCTTC
TRBV7-9	NA	TRBJ1-6	NA	CAPPPGAKHNSPLHF	TGTGCCCCCCCGCCAGGGGCTAAACATAATTCACCCCTCCACTTT
TRBV27	NA	TRBJ2-2	many	CATRRAGELFF	TGTGCCACCCGGAGGGCCGGGGAGCTGTTTTTT
TRBV24-1	NA	TRBJ1-1	NA	CATSGGGMAEAFF	TGTGCCACCAGTGGGGGGGGTATGGCTGAAGCTTTCTTT
TRBV19	NA	TRBJ1-6	NA	CASNSRDSPLHF	TGTGCCAGTAATAGTCGGGATTCACCCCTCCACTTT
TRBV6-5	NA	TRBJ2-7	once	CASSYSIGGASYEQYF	TGTGCCAGCAGTTACTCGATCGGGGGAGCCTCCTACGAGCAGTACTTC
TRBV27	NA	TRBJ2-6	NA	CASSLFGSHSGANVLTF	TGTGCCAGCAGTTTATTCGGCAGCCACTCTGGGGCCAACGTCCTGACTTTC
TRBV7-2	NA	TRBJ2-1	few	CASSLSRLVRYNEQFF	TGTGCCAGCAGCTTATCCCGACTCGTCCGCTACAATGAGCAGTTCTTC
TRBV4-2	TRBD2	TRBJ2-7	NA	CASSQGAVGSGTPYEQYF	TGTGCCAGCAGCCAAGGGGCGGTTGGTAGCGGGACTCCTTACGAGCAGTACTTC
TRBV5-4	TRBD2	TRBJ2-2	NA	CASSPRVAGGTNTGELFF	TGTGCCAGCAGCCCCAGGGTGGCGGGAGGGACGAACACCGGGGAGCTGTTTTTT
TRBV6-5	NA	TRBJ1-5	NA	CASSYGVGNQPQHF	TGTGCCAGCAGTTACGGGGTAGGCAATCAGCCCCAGCATTTT
TRBV7-9	NA	TRBJ1-3	NA	CASSFGNGNTIYF	NA
TRBV4-2	TRBD2	TRBJ2-1	NA	CASSQDRVREGVYNEQFF	TGTGCCAGCAGCCAAGATCGAGTGCGGGAGGGCGTCTACAATGAGCAGTTCTTC
TRBV2	NA	TRBJ2-5	once	CASRDQETQYF	TGTGCCAGCAGGGATCAAGAGACCCAGTACTTC